These 27 T cell receptor beta chains originate from one sample sequenced in a study of cytomegalovirus exposure and HLA in healthy donors. PCR employed 60 Vbeta and 13 Jbeta primers. TCRdb's copy holds only in-frame clones and misses some; the assay was immunoSEQ multiplex PCR. The sample carries some 190,000 clones, 65% to 90% recorded once. The source material was PBMCs. The receptors here all came from a woman in her twenties or thirties in good health and CMV-seronegative.

The chain joins TRBV4-1 to TRBJ2-3, with TRBD2 matching 8 bases. The germline gives CDR1 MGHRA, CDR2 YSYEKL. There are 17 residues in the CDR3. V gave up 0 bases and J gave up 3 bases; unmatched junction bases: 8. The CDR3 here is CASSQDGAGAGTDTQYF. In DNA, the CDR3 is TGCGCCAGCAGCCAAGATGGAGCGGGAGCGGGGACAGATACGCAGTATTTT.

In DNA, the CDR3 is TGTGCCAGTCAACACCGGGACAACCCTTTCAAGCAGTACTTC. Its translation is CASQHRDNPFKQYF. The gene calls are TRBV19 and TRBJ2-7; tentatively, D is TRBD1 (6 bases). In germline, CDR1 is LNHDA, CDR2 SQIVND (reference sequence). V lost 8 bases and J lost 8, with 22 bases in between. This CDR3 is built from 14 residues.

This clone has just one count. The chain has TRBV19 and TRBJ2-3, with 9 bases that match TRBD2. V lost 5 bases and J lost 4; bases outside the gene matches: 10. From germline, CDR1 is LNHDA and CDR2 SQIVND (reference sequence). This CDR3 has 16 amino acids. This CDR3 is CASSDGGGASADTQYF. The DNA of the CDR3 is TGTGCCAGTAGTGATGGCGGGGGGGCGTCCGCAGATACGCAGTATTTT.

This rearrangement joins TRBV7-6 to TRBJ1-1; TRBD1 agrees at 7 bases. CDR3 length: 14 residues. CDR1 is SGHVS and CDR2 is FNYEAQ in the germline V gene. V lost 4 bases, J lost 0 bases, and 2 bases stayed unmatched. CDR3 amino acids: CASSSGTVNTEAFF. For the CDR3, the DNA is TGTGCCAGCAGCTCCGGGACAGTGAACACTGAAGCTTTCTTT.

V gene TRBV9 combines with J gene TRBJ2-2, with 9 bases fitting TRBD2. CDR1 SGDLS and CDR2 YYNGEE come from the germline V gene. This CDR3 has 17 residues. Trimming took 4 bases from V and 1 from J; bases not matched to a gene: 8. CDR3 in amino acids: CASSTPTSGQNTGELFF. Here the CDR3 DNA reads TGTGCCAGCAGCACACCAACTAGCGGGCAGAACACCGGGGAGCTGTTTTTT.

Only a few counts were recorded for this clone. V gene TRBV5-1 combines with J gene TRBJ2-7, with D possibly matching TRBD2 (5 bases). V was clipped by 3 bases and J by 3 bases, with 10 bases between them. Germline values: CDR1 SGHRS, CDR2 YFSETQ. The CDR3 runs to 13 residues. DNA for the CDR3: TGCGCCAGCAGCTCCGGACTGGGCTACGAGCAGTACTTC. Residues: CASSSGLGYEQYF.

The chain is built from TRBV7-6 and TRBJ2-1, with 7 positions matching TRBD2. This CDR3 comprises 15 residues. The germline V gene has CDR1 SGHVS and CDR2 FNYEAQ. Trimming took 2 bases from V and 5 from J; bases not matched to a gene: 6. The CDR3 sequence is CASSLLAEENNEQFF. The CDR3 DNA sequence: TGTGCCAGCAGCTTACTAGCGGAAGAAAACAATGAGCAGTTCTTC. The full variable domain, in which reference TRBV7-6 and TRBJ2-1 provide the parts outside the CDR3, is GAGVSQSPRYKVTKRGQDVALRCDPISGHVSLYWYRQALGQGPEFLTYFNYEAQQDKSGLPNDRFSAERPEGSISTLTIQRTEQRDSAMYRCASSLLAEENNEQFFGPGTRLTVL.

The rearrangement links TRBV9 to TRBJ2-3; perhaps TRBD2 as D (5 bases). Trimming shortened V by 7 bases and J by 1 base, and 19 bases separated the two germline ends. The CDR3 runs 16 residues. Per germline, CDR1 SGDLS and CDR2 YYNGEE. The CDR3 DNA reads TGTGCCAGCGAGGCGGGCCGAAGCTACGGCACAGATACGCAGTATTTT. It codes for CASEAGRSYGTDTQYF. The full variable domain, in which reference TRBV9 and TRBJ2-3 provide the parts outside the CDR3, is DSGVTQTPKHLITATGQRVTLRCSPRSGDLSVYWYQQSLDQGLQFLIQYYNGEERAKGNILERFSAQQFPDLHSELNLSSLELGDSALYFCASEAGRSYGTDTQYFGPGTRLTVL.

This clone came up a few times. This chain connects TRBV15 to TRBJ1-4, with 8 bases that match TRBD1. The CDR3 has 16 residues. V lost 5 bases, J lost 2 bases, and 7 bases stayed unmatched. CDR1 and CDR2 (germline): LNHNV, YYDKDF (reference sequence). The CDR3, as DNA: TGTGCCACCAGCGAGGAGGGGACAGGCACTAATGAAAAACTGTTTTTT. Translation: CATSEEGTGTNEKLFF.

This clone occurred a few times. V and J are TRBV5-4 and TRBJ2-7; TRBD1 is a possible D gene (6 bases). CDR1 is SGHNT and CDR2 is YYREEE in the germline V gene (reference sequence). The CDR3 consists of 15 residues. Trimming took off 4 bases at V and 1 base at J, with 15 bases between the two ends. CDR3 region: CASSPYERGSYEQYF. The CDR3 coding sequence is TGTGCCAGCAGCCCGTATGAGAGGGGGTCCTACGAGCAGTACTTC.

The chain combines TRBV6-1 with TRBJ2-3; TRBD2 is a possible D gene (5 bases). Trimming cost V 3 bases and J 1 base, with 14 bases left between them. The CDR3 loop spans 16 amino acids. Germline-derived CDR1 and CDR2 are MNHNS and SASEGT. The CDR3 here is CASSDLLVTGTDTQYF. CDR3 coding DNA: TGTGCCAGCAGTGACCTACTAGTTACCGGCACAGATACGCAGTATTTT.

This chain joins TRBV2 and TRBJ2-5, with 13 nucleotides matching TRBD2. V shed 8 bases, J shed 2 bases, and the junction held 11 bases outside the gene matches. Germline V CDR1 and CDR2: SNHLY, FYNNEI. This CDR3 has 17 residues. The CDR3 spells CASLTPRLAGGQETQYF. The DNA for the CDR3 is TGTGCCAGCCTTACCCCTCGACTAGCGGGGGGACAAGAGACCCAGTACTTC.

The chain combines TRBV30 with TRBJ1-6, with a weak D call TRBD1 (6 bases). Looked up from germline, CDR1 is GTSNPN and CDR2 is SVGIG (reference sequence). The CDR3 has 16 residues. Trimming left V 5 bases short and J 7 bases short, with 21 bases between. CDR3: CAWEDRGPCWNSPLHF. As DNA, the CDR3 is TGTGCCTGGGAGGACAGAGGGCCTTGTTGGAATTCACCCCTCCACTTT.

V usage is TRBV2 and J usage is TRBJ2-3; D is undetermined. Trimming removed 7 bases from V and 2 bases from J, with 4 bases in between. CDR1 SNHLY and CDR2 FYNNEI come from the germline V gene. The CDR3 has 11 residues. The chain's CDR3 is CASTVTDTQYF. Here the CDR3 DNA reads TGTGCCAGCACCGTCACAGATACGCAGTATTTT.

The chain has TRBV10-2 and TRBJ2-1, with D possibly TRBD2 on 6 matching bases. V shed 5 bases and J shed 0 bases, with 14 bases lying between them. The CDR3 covers 16 residues. Per the germline V gene, CDR1 is WSHSY and CDR2 is SAAADI. The CDR3 DNA reads TGCGCCAGCAGTCGGGGCGGGGACTTCTCCTACAATGAGCAGTTCTTC. Protein product: CASSRGGDFSYNEQFF.

This chain connects TRBV12-5 to TRBJ1-1, with D hard to call. Germline V gene lookup returns CDR1 LGHNT and CDR2 FRNRAP. The CDR3 totals 15 residues. V shed 5 bases and J shed 1 base, with 14 bases lying between them. Here the CDR3 DNA reads TGTGCTAGTGGTCCCCGGGGAGGTAAGAACACTGAAGCTTTCTTT. This sequence encodes CASGPRGGKNTEAFF.

The chain joins TRBV19 to TRBJ2-1; 8 bases fit TRBD2. J lost 8 bases, V lost 5 bases, and 8 bases had no gene match. This CDR3 comprises 14 residues. CDR1 is LNHDA and CDR2 is SQIVND in the germline V gene (reference sequence). CDR3 loop: CASSSPTSVDEQFF. Here the CDR3 DNA reads TGTGCCAGTAGTTCCCCGACTAGCGTAGATGAGCAGTTCTTC.

The chain recombines TRBV4-1 with TRBJ1-3; TRBD1 might be the D (5 bases). The germline V gene encodes CDR1 MGHRA and CDR2 YSYEKL. The CDR3 spans 17 residues. Trimming pared 1 base from V and 6 bases from J, leaving 19 bases between. Here the CDR3 reads CASSQAGGHLGENTIYF. CDR3 nucleotides: TGCGCCAGCAGCCAAGCCGGTGGGCATCTAGGGGAAAACACCATATATTTT.

The V and J genes are TRBV28 and TRBJ1-1; 9 nucleotides agree with TRBD1. V lost 6 bases, J lost 10 bases, and 6 bases stayed unmatched. The CDR3 is 12 amino acids. Germline-derived CDR1 and CDR2 are MDHEN and SYDVKM. The CDR3 reads CASRYRGRGAFF. CDR3 nucleotide sequence: TGTGCCAGCAGGTACAGGGGGCGTGGAGCTTTCTTT.

The chain carries TRBV5-6 and TRBJ2-5; D possibly corresponds to TRBD1 (6 bases). The V end was cut by 3 bases, the J end by 5 bases, with 11 bases between. The germline V gene has CDR1 SGHDT and CDR2 YYEEEE. The CDR3 sequence is 13 residues long. This CDR3 is CASSSQGRETQYF. In nucleotides, the CDR3 is TGTGCCAGCAGCTCACAGGGACGGGAGACCCAGTACTTC. Together with reference TRBV5-6 and TRBJ2-5, the CDR3 gives the full variable domain: DAGVTQSPTHLIKTRGQQVTLRCSPKSGHDTVSWYQQALGQGPQFIFQYYEEEERQRGNFPDRFSGHQFPNYSSELNVNALLLGDSALYLCASSSQGRETQYFGPGTRLLVL.

This clone showed up just a few times. The CDR3 loop reads CASSEAHIGANTEAFF. As DNA, the CDR3 is TGTGCCAGCAGTGAAGCGCATATAGGAGCGAACACTGAAGCTTTCTTT. The chain couples TRBV6-1 to TRBJ1-1; D call uncertain. Germline CDR1 MNHNS, CDR2 SASEGT. The V end was cut by 0 bases, the J end by 1 base, with 12 bases between. The CDR3 is 16 amino acids.

In the case of this clone: One junction end does not reproduce the germline sequence, and a read error may be involved. The V call is TRBV7-7, the J call TRBJ2-1, with 9 nucleotides matching TRBD2. The CDR3 contains 17 residues. Germline lookup yields CDR1 SSHAT and CDR2 FNYEAQ (reference sequence). The CDR3 region has the DNA TGTGCTAGCAGCTTAGGCGGTCTAGCGGGATCATACAATGAGCAGTTCTTC. Translated, it gives CASSLGGLAGSYNEQFF. Based on the CDR3 plus reference TRBV7-7 and TRBJ2-1, the full variable domain is GAGVSQSPRYKVTKRGQDVTLRCDPISSHATLYWYQQALGQGPEFLTYFNYEAQPDKSGLPSDRFSAERPEGSISTLTIQRTEQRDSAMYRCASSLGGLAGSYNEQFFGPGTRLTVL.

The chain recombines TRBV28 with TRBJ2-4; tentatively, D is TRBD1 (5 bases). The CDR3 runs to 14 residues. The V gene's germline CDR1 is MDHEN and CDR2 SYDVKM. V lost 5 bases and J lost 3, with 11 bases in between. The CDR3 loop is CASSEARVKNIQYF. The CDR3 nucleotides read TGTGCCAGCAGTGAAGCCAGGGTCAAAAACATTCAGTACTTC.

J is TRBJ1-2 and V is TRBV9; possible D gene TRBD1, 5 bases. The germline V and J ends were trimmed by 0 bases and 0 bases, with 24 bases remaining between them. The CDR3 extends over 20 amino acids. Per germline, CDR1 SGDLS and CDR2 YYNGEE. The CDR3 DNA follows: TGTGCCAGCAGCGTAGCCTGGGGGGGTATTTGGTTAGGACCTAACTATGGCTACACCTTC. It yields the protein CASSVAWGGIWLGPNYGYTF. The whole variable domain, filled in from reference TRBV9 and TRBJ1-2, reads DSGVTQTPKHLITATGQRVTLRCSPRSGDLSVYWYQQSLDQGLQFLIQYYNGEERAKGNILERFSAQQFPDLHSELNLSSLELGDSALYFCASSVAWGGIWLGPNYGYTFGSGTRLTVV.

The chain is built from TRBV13 and TRBJ2-7, with D hard to call. The CDR3 has 13 amino acids. Germline V lookup: CDR1 PRHDT, CDR2 FYEKMQ (reference sequence). The germline V and J ends were trimmed by 2 bases and 7 bases, with 12 bases remaining between them. CDR3 in DNA: TGTGCCAGCAGCTTATTGCTCCCTGCGGAGCAGTACTTC. Protein product: CASSLLLPAEQYF. Combining the CDR3 with reference TRBV13 and TRBJ2-7 gives the whole variable domain AAGVIQSPRHLIKEKRETATLKCYPIPRHDTVYWYQQGPGQDPQFLISFYEKMQSDKGSIPDRFSAQQFSDYHSELNMSSLELGDSALYFCASSLLLPAEQYFGPGTRLTVT.

J is TRBJ2-1 and V is TRBV27; 13 bases fit TRBD2. There are 17 residues in the CDR3. Trimming took 5 bases from V and 9 from J; bases not matched to a gene: 13. Germline CDR1 is MNHEY and CDR2 is SMNVEV (reference sequence). CDR3 residues: CASSLLAGGPGGLEQFF. For the CDR3, the DNA is TGTGCCAGCAGTCTACTAGCGGGAGGGCCAGGGGGGCTTGAGCAGTTCTTC.

This clone was found a few times. The chain employs TRBV2 and TRBJ2-2; the match to TRBD2 covers 8 bases. The germline V gene encodes CDR1 SNHLY and CDR2 FYNNEI. The CDR3 spans 16 residues. V lost 2 bases to trimming and J lost 5 bases; unmatched junction nucleotides: 7. This CDR3 is CASSERAGGQTGELFF. The CDR3 DNA sequence: TGTGCCAGCAGTGAAAGGGCGGGGGGCCAAACCGGGGAGCTGTTTTTT. Full variable domain (rest looked up from reference TRBV2 and TRBJ2-2): EPEVTQTPSHQVTQMGQEVILRCVPISNHLYFYWYRQILGQKVEFLVSFYNNEISEKSEIFDDQFSVERPDGSNFTLKIRSTKLEDSAMYFCASSERAGGQTGELFFGEGSRLTVL.